The 18 T cell receptor beta chains below come from one sample, sequenced in a study of a mutant IDH1 vaccine in newly diagnosed glioma. Time point of the sample: week 47, end of study. Every vaccination contained 300 ug of the mutant IDH1 20-mer peptide and was paired with topical imiquimod. TCRdb keeps only in-frame clones here, not all; method: immunoSEQ multiplex PCR. The sample includes about 52,000 clones, about three quarters of them seen just once. The antigens these receptors bind are not known. The sequenced sample was PBMCs, obtained from a glioma patient whose treatment included an IDH1 peptide vaccine. Source of these receptors: a woman in her thirties or forties with glioma. Some clones in this sample may be carry-over from other donors' samples.

The chain combines TRBV6-5 with TRBJ1-4; TRBD1 aligns across 9 bases. Germline V gene sequence: CDR1 MNHEY, CDR2 SVGAGI. Trimming removed 6 bases from V and 8 bases from J; junction bases left unmatched: 7. CDR3 size: 14 residues. CDR3 nucleotides: TGTGCCAGCAGCCCTAACAGGGGGCGCGAAAAACTGTTTTTT. This encodes CASSPNRGREKLFF.

This chain joins TRBV10-3 and TRBJ2-2; 14 positions match TRBD2. The germline V gene has CDR1 ENHRY and CDR2 SYGVKD. The CDR3 totals 19 residues. Trimming removed 2 bases from V and 4 bases from J; junction bases left unmatched: 9. The CDR3 region is CAISEGLAGGRLGTGELFF. The CDR3 coding sequence is TGTGCCATCAGTGAGGGACTAGCGGGGGGCCGATTGGGCACCGGGGAGCTGTTTTTT.

Only one count was recorded for this clone. Here the CDR3 DNA reads TGCGCCAGCAGCTTGTTGGGGGGTAGCGGGGGAAACAATGAGCAGTTCTTC. Protein sequence: CASSLLGGSGGNNEQFF. The chain carries TRBV5-1 and TRBJ2-1; 9 nucleotides line up with TRBD2. This CDR3 region has 17 residues. CDR1 and CDR2 from the germline V gene are SGHRS and YFSETQ. Trimming cost V 1 base and J 5 bases; bases outside gene matches: 10.

The chain uses TRBV30 and TRBJ2-1, with 12 bases that match TRBD2. CDR1 is GTSNPN, CDR2 SVGIG, per germline (reference sequence). CDR3 length: 14 amino acids. The ends lost 2 bases at V and 12 bases at J; junction bases unmatched: 8. CDR3 nucleotides: TGTGCCTGGAGTCTAGCGGGGGGGCTATGGGGGCAGTTCTTC. This encodes CAWSLAGGLWGQFF.

The chain is built from TRBV4-1 and TRBJ1-3; D is possibly TRBD1 (5 bases). The ends were cut back, 4 bases at V and 8 bases at J, with 21 bases in the middle. The CDR3 has 16 amino acids. Germline CDR1 and CDR2: MGHRA and YSYEKL. The CDR3 region has the DNA TGCGCCAGCAGCCCGTTAGCGTCCAGGGCAGCGGACACCATATATTTT. Protein sequence: CASSPLASRAADTIYF.

This sequence joins TRBV5-1 and TRBJ2-5; 8 nucleotides agree with TRBD2. J gave up 5 bases and V 0 bases, and 6 bases lay outside the gene matches. This CDR3 is built from 15 residues. Per the germline V gene, CDR1 is SGHRS and CDR2 is YFSETQ. CDR3 sequence reads: CASSLGSGGAETQYF. The CDR3 DNA follows: TGCGCCAGCAGCTTGGGGTCCGGGGGGGCGGAGACCCAGTACTTC.

The V gene is TRBV9, the J gene TRBJ2-3; no definite D call. CDR1 is SGDLS, CDR2 YYNGEE, per germline. Trimming took off 7 bases at V and 5 bases at J, with 11 bases between the two ends. The CDR3 is made up of 12 amino acids. In nucleotides, the CDR3 is TGTGCCAGCGGATCCTCAATAGATACGCAGTATTTT. Translation gives CASGSSIDTQYF. Full variable domain (missing parts from reference TRBV9 and TRBJ2-3): DSGVTQTPKHLITATGQRVTLRCSPRSGDLSVYWYQQSLDQGLQFLIQYYNGEERAKGNILERFSAQQFPDLHSELNLSSLELGDSALYFCASGSSIDTQYFGPGTRLTVL.

The V and J genes are TRBV7-8 and TRBJ2-1; tentatively, D is TRBD2 (6 bases). The CDR3 totals 15 residues. The germline V and J ends were trimmed by 6 bases and 2 bases, with 14 bases remaining between them. Germline V gene lookup returns CDR1 SGHVS and CDR2 FQNEAQ. CDR3 DNA: TGTGCCAGCAGAAGCGGGCTGGGAACCTACAATGAGCAGTTCTTC. It specifies CASRSGLGTYNEQFF.

J is TRBJ2-1 and V is TRBV15; D unclear. The CDR3 runs to 12 residues. Per germline, CDR1 LNHNV and CDR2 YYDKDF (reference sequence). Trimming took off 8 bases at V and 9 bases at J, with 14 bases between the two ends. The CDR3 loop is CATAGWEGEQFF. Written as DNA, the CDR3 is TGTGCCACCGCCGGGTGGGAAGGTGAGCAGTTCTTC.

This clone was picked up one time. The chain carries TRBV5-6 and TRBJ2-4, with D possibly matching TRBD1 (6 bases). Trimming took 4 bases from V and 0 from J, leaving 14 bases between them. The CDR3 is 16 amino acids. CDR1 and CDR2 from the germline V gene are SGHDT and YYEEEE. DNA for the CDR3: TGTGCCAGCAGCCCCTGGGACAAGCTAGCCAAAAACATTCAGTACTTC. It encodes CASSPWDKLAKNIQYF.

This clone was counted once. This chain uses TRBV18 with TRBJ1-1, with D hard to call. V gave up 2 bases and J gave up 4 bases, with 11 bases separating them. This CDR3 comprises 14 residues. CDR1 is KGHSH, CDR2 LQKENI, per germline. As DNA, the CDR3 is TGTGCCAGCTCACCAGCCCAGGACGGCACTGAAGCTTTCTTT. Protein: CASSPAQDGTEAFF.

V is TRBV14 and J is TRBJ1-5; D is possibly TRBD1 (6 bases). The CDR3 runs 13 residues. Germline values: CDR1 SGHDN, CDR2 FVKESK. The V gene lost 1 base and the J gene lost 6 bases, with 7 bases spanning the gap. CDR3 sequence (DNA): TGTGCCAGCAGCCAAGGGGGGGCTCAGCCCCAGCATTTT. It encodes CASSQGGAQPQHF.

This clone has more than one count but fewer than ten. V gene TRBV20-1 combines with J gene TRBJ2-5; no firm D call. This CDR3 has 11 residues. V lost 2 bases to trimming and J lost 7 bases, with 8 bases between them. From germline, CDR1 is DFQATT and CDR2 SNEGSKA (reference sequence). CDR3 sequence: CSARQSVTQYF. The CDR3 DNA reads TGCAGTGCTAGACAAAGCGTGACCCAGTACTTC.

The table lists this clone with a count of one. This chain joins TRBV4-3 and TRBJ2-3; TRBD1 matches at 12 bases. This CDR3 is built from 14 residues. Trimming cost V 4 bases and J 8 bases; bases outside gene matches: 4. CDR1 is LGHNA, CDR2 YSLEER, per germline. Written as DNA, the CDR3 is TGCGCCAGCAGCCTGGGACAGGGGGCGGCTACGCAGTATTTT. As protein: CASSLGQGAATQYF.

V is TRBV5-1 and J is TRBJ1-1; TRBD1 agrees at 7 bases. This CDR3 contains 15 residues. Germline loops: CDR1 SGHRS, CDR2 YFSETQ. Trimming cost V 0 bases and J 5 bases; bases outside gene matches: 7. The CDR3 DNA reads TGCGCCAGCAGCTTGGACTCAGGGGGTGGGACTGAAGCTTTCTTT. Its translation: CASSLDSGGGTEAFF.

This clone was recorded a few times. CDR3 sequence: CASPRGTSYNEQFF. The CDR3 nucleotides read TGTGCCAGCCCCAGGGGCACCTCCTACAATGAGCAGTTCTTC. The V call is TRBV2, the J call TRBJ2-1, with a weak D call TRBD1 (6 bases). The V end lost 8 bases, the J end lost 0 bases, and 11 bases lay between the germline ends. Germline V lookup: CDR1 SNHLY, CDR2 FYNNEI. The CDR3 totals 14 residues. Variable domain in full (rest from reference TRBV2 and TRBJ2-1): EPEVTQTPSHQVTQMGQEVILRCVPISNHLYFYWYRQILGQKVEFLVSFYNNEISEKSEIFDDQFSVERPDGSNFTLKIRSTKLEDSAMYFCASPRGTSYNEQFFGPGTRLTVL.

The chain recombines TRBV19 with TRBJ2-1; 11 nucleotides align to TRBD2. Unmatched junction bases numbered 7, after V lost 1 base and J lost 8 bases. The CDR3 is 16 residues long. The germline V gene encodes CDR1 LNHDA and CDR2 SQIVND (reference sequence). CDR3 region: CASSIVASGGRDEQFF. The CDR3 DNA reads TGTGCCAGTAGTATAGTGGCTAGCGGGGGGAGGGATGAGCAGTTCTTC.

CDR3 coding DNA: TGTGCCAGCAGCTTAGGACACACAACCTACGAGCAGTACTTC. Amino acids: CASSLGHTTYEQYF. The chain uses TRBV7-6 and TRBJ2-7, with D uncertain. Germline CDR1 is SGHVS and CDR2 is FNYEAQ. The CDR3 contains 14 residues. The ends were cut back, 1 base at V and 2 bases at J, with 9 bases in the middle.